What follows are 19 T cell receptor beta chains derived from one specimen sequenced in a study of blood T cell repertoires in COVID-19. Using immunoSEQ multiplex PCR, the repertoire was profiled, and TCRdb retains in-frame clones only, with some absent. The table records 200,000 to 250,000 clones, 86% of them present only once. Input material: peripheral blood. The receptors were gathered from a woman between 50 and 59 years old with COVID-19, enrolled during active disease.

The chain combines TRBV18 with TRBJ2-2; no definite D call. This CDR3 has 12 amino acids. V gave up 1 base and J gave up 8 bases, with 5 bases separating them. Germline values: CDR1 KGHSH, CDR2 LQKENI. CDR3 sequence (DNA): TGTGCCAGCTCACCACAGAGAGGGGAGCTGTTTTTT. This encodes CASSPQRGELFF.

This chain joins TRBV4-2 and TRBJ2-7; TRBD1 matches 10 bases. Germline V gene lookup returns CDR1 LGHNA and CDR2 YNFKEQ. J gave up 3 bases and V 2 bases, and 1 base lay outside the gene matches. The CDR3 extends over 14 amino acids. CDR3 amino acids: CASSQRDRGYEQYF. The CDR3 DNA sequence: TGTGCCAGCAGCCAACGGGACAGGGGCTACGAGCAGTACTTC.

V and J are TRBV7-9 and TRBJ1-5, with D unclear. Trimming cost V 1 base and J 5 bases, with 6 bases left between them. CDR3 length: 13 residues. From germline, CDR1 is SEHNR and CDR2 FQNEAQ (reference sequence). The DNA of the CDR3 is TGTGCCAGCAGCTTAGAGGAGGATCAGCCCCAGCATTTT. Translation: CASSLEEDQPQHF.

This chain uses TRBV30 with TRBJ2-4, with 8 bases identical to TRBD2. This CDR3 region has 15 residues. Trimming took 0 bases from V and 9 from J; bases not matched to a gene: 10. Germline V gene sequence: CDR1 GTSNPN, CDR2 SVGIG (reference sequence). For the CDR3, the DNA is TGTGCCTGGAGTGTACGTAGCGGGGTTGGCGGCATTCAGTACTTC. This sequence encodes CAWSVRSGVGGIQYF. The full variable domain, completed using reference TRBV30 and TRBJ2-4, is SQTIHQWPATLVQPVGSPLSLECTVEGTSNPNLYWYRQAAGRGLQLLFYSVGIGQISSEVPQNLSASRPQDRQFILSSKKLLLSDSGFYLCAWSVRSGVGGIQYFGAGTRLSVL.

This clone came up once. This chain joins TRBV5-1 and TRBJ1-1, with D possibly being TRBD1 (6 bases). The CDR3 runs 16 residues. CDR1 SGHRS and CDR2 YFSETQ come from the germline V gene. The V gene lost 6 bases and the J gene lost 3 bases, with 21 bases spanning the gap. CDR3 amino acids: CASTLLGPNRDTEAFF. The CDR3 coding sequence is TGCGCCAGCACTCTCTTGGGACCTAACAGGGACACTGAAGCTTTCTTT.

V gene TRBV24-1 combines with J gene TRBJ2-2; 12 bases agree with TRBD2. CDR3 length: 18 amino acids. Trimming took 4 bases from V and 3 from J; bases not matched to a gene: 8. CDR1 is KGHDR and CDR2 is SFDVKD in the germline V gene. The DNA for the CDR3 is TGTGCCACCAGTGAGCCCTTGCTAGCGGGGGGGGACACCGGGGAGCTGTTTTTT. Amino acid sequence: CATSEPLLAGGDTGELFF.

The CDR3 here is CASSGSVGQGANHYGYTF. The CDR3 DNA sequence: TGTGCCAGCAGTGGATCTGTGGGACAGGGGGCCAACCACTATGGCTACACCTTC. This chain joins TRBV25-1 and TRBJ1-2; 12 bases line up with TRBD1. Per the germline V gene, CDR1 is MGHDK and CDR2 is SYGVNS. This CDR3 is built from 18 residues. With V trimmed by 4 bases and J by 3 bases, 12 bases remained unmatched.

The V gene is TRBV3-1 (or the pseudogene TRBV3-2), the J gene TRBJ1-1, with TRBD1 identical over 8 bases. This CDR3 has 16 residues. CDR1 LGHDT and CDR2 YNNKEL come from the germline V gene (reference sequence). Trimming at V came to 1 base and at J to 1 base, leaving 5 bases not matched to a gene. The CDR3 DNA follows: TGTGCCAGCAGCCAAGGAACCGGGACAGGGAACACTGAAGCTTTCTTT. This sequence encodes CASSQGTGTGNTEAFF.

V gene TRBV7-2 combines with J gene TRBJ1-2; possible D gene TRBD1, 6 bases. Germline assignment: CDR1 SGHTA and CDR2 FQGNSA. The CDR3 consists of 13 residues. V lost 7 bases to trimming and J lost 8 bases, with 17 bases between them. The CDR3 sequence: CASIRGAGEGYTF. The CDR3 region has the DNA TGTGCCAGCATCCGGGGAGCAGGGGAAGGCTACACCTTC.

V usage is TRBV19 and J usage is TRBJ2-1, with 7 bases matching TRBD1. V lost 9 bases to trimming and J lost 4 bases; unmatched junction nucleotides: 3. This CDR3 is 12 amino acids long. Germline CDR1 LNHDA, CDR2 SQIVND (reference sequence). The CDR3 DNA reads TGTGCCAGCTCGACAGGGTACAATGAGCAGTTCTTC. It codes for CASSTGYNEQFF.

This clone was counted once. CDR3 in amino acids: CASSEMAESSYNEQFF. The CDR3 DNA sequence: TGTGCCAGCAGTGAAATGGCCGAAAGCTCCTACAATGAGCAGTTCTTC. This rearrangement joins TRBV6-1 to TRBJ2-1, with unresolved D. This CDR3 spans 16 amino acids. Trimming removed 2 bases at V and 0 bases at J, with 11 bases between. The germline V gene has CDR1 MNHNS and CDR2 SASEGT.

V and J are TRBV10-3 and TRBJ2-1; D perhaps matches TRBD1 (6 bases). Germline values: CDR1 ENHRY, CDR2 SYGVKD. V was shortened by 4 bases and J by 3 bases, with 10 bases between the two germline ends. The CDR3 contains 14 residues. CDR3 DNA: TGTGCCATCAGTGTAGGGGGTAACTACAATGAGCAGTTCTTC. Amino acid sequence: CAISVGGNYNEQFF.

The V gene is TRBV29-1, the J gene TRBJ2-1; D unclear. V dropped 5 bases and J dropped 3 bases, with 8 bases sitting between them. The CDR3 extends over 12 amino acids. Looked up from germline, CDR1 is SQVTM and CDR2 is ANQGSEA. The CDR3: CSVSLDYNEQFF. The CDR3 nucleotides are TGCAGCGTTTCTCTAGACTACAATGAGCAGTTCTTC.

This clone appeared once. The chain uses TRBV3-1 (or the pseudogene TRBV3-2) and TRBJ1-4; D unresolved. The length of the CDR3 is 16 residues. CDR1 LGHDT and CDR2 YNNKEL come from the germline V gene (reference sequence). Trimming took off 3 bases at V and 8 bases at J, with 19 bases between the two ends. The CDR3 DNA reads TGTGCCAGCAGCCAGCTCTTGAGTAGGGAGGGAGAAAAACTGTTTTTT. It codes for CASSQLLSREGEKLFF.

The chain combines TRBV7-9 with TRBJ1-5; D is unresolved. Germline V gene lookup returns CDR1 SEHNR and CDR2 FQNEAQ (reference sequence). The CDR3 runs to 13 residues. V was clipped by 0 bases and J by 6 bases, with 6 bases between them. The CDR3 here is CASSLAEAQPQHF. The CDR3 coding sequence is TGTGCCAGCAGCTTAGCGGAGGCTCAGCCCCAGCATTTT.

The chain uses TRBV29-1 and TRBJ2-5; tentative D call: TRBD1 (6 bases). The CDR3 sequence is 13 residues long. V dropped 6 bases and J dropped 1 base, with 12 bases sitting between them. Germline V CDR1 and CDR2: SQVTM, ANQGSEA. As DNA, the CDR3 is TGCAGCGTGACCAGGGGATCCCAAGAGACCCAGTACTTC. Translated: CSVTRGSQETQYF.

This clone was seen a single time. V gene TRBV5-1 combines with J gene TRBJ2-3; TRBD1 agrees at 8 bases. After removal of 2 bases from V and 4 bases from J, the junction contained 9 bases not matched to a gene. The CDR3 is 16 amino acids. CDR1 and CDR2 from the germline V gene are SGHRS and YFSETQ. As DNA, the CDR3 is TGCGCCAGCAGCTTTATGACAGGGGAGTGGGCAGATACGCAGTATTTT. Its protein product is CASSFMTGEWADTQYF.

V gene TRBV6-4 combines with J gene TRBJ1-6; D is unresolved. Germline CDR1 reads MRHNA; CDR2 reads SNTAGT. This CDR3 is built from 13 residues. Trimming shortened V by 3 bases and J by 4 bases, and 4 bases separated the two germline ends. CDR3 in amino acids: CASSETYNSPLHF. CDR3 nucleotides: TGTGCCAGCAGTGAGACTTATAATTCACCCCTCCACTTT.

The chain joins TRBV7-2 to TRBJ2-1; TRBD1 matches at 10 bases. Germline V gene data show CDR1 as SGHTA and CDR2 as FQGNSA. Trimming cost V 5 bases and J 2 bases; bases outside gene matches: 9. The CDR3 loop spans 17 amino acids. The CDR3 DNA reads as TGTGCCAGCAGCCAATCCCTGACAGGGGGCCCCTACAATGAGCAGTTCTTC. Amino acid sequence: CASSQSLTGGPYNEQFF.